The sequence of this T cell receptor (beta chain) was determined in a study of CD8 T cells in Susac syndrome. Reverse transcription used roughly 0.5 to 1 ug RNA and random hexamers. TCRdb re-analysed the immunoSEQ multiplex PCR reads in MiXCR, keeping a single row per CDR3 protein. The sample holds some 150,000 distinct CDR3 sequences, approximately 93% seen once. CDR3 size: 11 residues. Trimming took 10 bases from V and 5 from J, leaving 11 bases between them. Germline V gene sequence: CDR1 SNHLY, CDR2 FYNNEI. The authors sequenced TCR beta from blood CD8+ and CD4+ T cells. Controls matched for sex and age were healthy donors. Bulk CD8+ and CD4+ cells came from magnetic negative isolation; CD8+ TEMRA by FACS.

The clonotype was recovered from a human donor in good health. Sequencing used CD4+ T cells from PBMCs. V and J are TRBV2 and TRBJ2-5; D not certain. In nucleotides, the CDR3 is TGTGCCACCAACATGGTGGAGACCCAGTACTTC. It specifies CATNMVETQYF.